The T cell receptor (beta chain) under discussion was sequenced for a study of CD8 T cells in ankylosing spondylitis. Study-level points and caveats: Disease-linked clones displayed a CD8+ phenotype and appeared relatively rarely in peripheral blood. Several highly homologous variants made up a TCR beta motif, and this motif appeared characteristic of ankylosing spondylitis blood.

Note on this clonotype: Its antigen is currently unknown.

Trimming cost V 5 bases and J 4 bases; bases outside gene matches: 14. The V gene's germline CDR1 is SGHTA and CDR2 FQGTGA. The CDR3 is made up of 17 amino acids. Using its own MiXCR run on the 5' RACE reads, TCRdb lists one record per CDR3 protein. The data contain about 250,000 distinct CDR3 sequences, more than 25% of them singletons. The clonotype originates from a male donor with ankylosing spondylitis or in good health (not recorded which). Sequencing input: blood, either unsorted or a sorted T cell fraction (not recorded which). This chain joins TRBV7-3 and TRBJ1-2, with 9 bases that match TRBD1. This chain's CDR3 is CASSPSGQGFASYGYTF. For the CDR3, the DNA is TGTGCCAGCAGCCCCTCGGGACAGGGTTTCGCGAGCTATGGCTACACCTTC.